Presented here are 14 T cell receptor beta chains from one specimen sequenced in a study of blood T cells in healthy people across ages. The authors ran a second PCR of about 6 to 12 cycles using a sample-barcoded 5' primer and a J-beta primer mix. From the 5' RACE reads, TCRdb called clonotypes with MiXCR, one entry per CDR3 protein. The profile shows approximately 1,700,000 distinct CDR3 sequences, 30% to 40% of them singletons. Sequenced input: blood. These receptors came from a human donor in good health.

The rearrangement uses TRBV24-1 and TRBJ2-5; D unclear. The germline V gene has CDR1 KGHDR and CDR2 SFDVKD. The ends were cut back, 7 bases at V and 1 base at J, with 9 bases in the middle. The CDR3 covers 13 residues. The CDR3 protein is CATSPWSQETQYF. In nucleotides, the CDR3 is TGTGCCACCAGCCCCTGGAGCCAAGAGACCCAGTACTTC.

The rearrangement links TRBV12-3 or TRBV12-4 to TRBJ2-1; D is undetermined. Between the trimmed V and J ends, which lost 1 base and 6 bases, there was a span of 13 bases. CDR3 size: 15 residues. DNA of the CDR3: TGTGCCAGCAGTTTAGGGCAGGAAGCCCTCAATGAGCAGTTCTTC. Residues: CASSLGQEALNEQFF.

The table lists this clonotype with a few counts. This rearrangement joins TRBV7-9 to TRBJ1-4; D remains ambiguous. The V end was cut by 5 bases, the J end by 6 bases, with 16 bases between. The CDR3 contains 15 residues. Per germline, CDR1 SEHNR and CDR2 FQNEAQ (reference sequence). CDR3 region: CASSPSRAVYEKLFF. The CDR3 DNA follows: TGTGCCAGCAGCCCCTCCCGGGCAGTTTATGAAAAACTGTTTTTT.

This sequence joins TRBV20-1 and TRBJ2-7; D is undetermined. CDR1 is DFQATT, CDR2 SNEGSKA, per germline (reference sequence). The CDR3 has 14 residues. V gave up 1 base and J gave up 2 bases, with 12 bases separating them. The CDR3 coding sequence is TGCAGTGCTAGAGCTCCGAGACTTACCTACGAGCAGTACTTC. Translating gives CSARAPRLTYEQYF.

The chain's CDR3 is CASGPPGGQETQYF. The DNA for the CDR3 is TGTGCCAGCGGACCGCCCGGGGGACAAGAGACCCAGTACTTC. The gene calls are TRBV10-3 and TRBJ2-5, with TRBD2 as a possible D gene (6 bases). V shed 10 bases and J shed 2 bases, with 17 bases lying between them. The CDR3 length is 14 residues. Germline values: CDR1 ENHRY, CDR2 SYGVKD.

On this clonotype: A much more abundant neighbour one base away suggests this may be a read error. The chain links TRBV25-1 to TRBJ2-7; D not certain. V gave up 4 bases and J gave up 1 base, with 5 bases separating them. CDR1 is MGHDK, CDR2 SYGVNS, per germline. The CDR3 consists of 12 residues. The CDR3 here is CASSVESYEQYF. As DNA, the CDR3 is TGTGCCAGCAGTGTAGAATCCTACGAGCAGTACTTC.

This clonotype was counted between two and nine times. The V and J genes are TRBV29-1 and TRBJ2-7, with D perhaps TRBD1 or TRBD2 (7 bases each). This CDR3 spans 14 amino acids. V gave up 3 bases and J gave up 5 bases, with 17 bases separating them. The germline V gene encodes CDR1 SQVTM and CDR2 ANQGSEA. The CDR3 reads CSVEGGGERDEQYF. In DNA form, the CDR3 reads TGCAGCGTTGAGGGAGGGGGCGAAAGGGACGAGCAGTACTTC.

The chain links TRBV5-1 to TRBJ2-5, with TRBD2 identical over 9 bases. This CDR3 has 17 residues. J was trimmed by 2 bases and V by 0 bases; bases with no gene match: 8. CDR1 is SGHRS, CDR2 YFSETQ, per germline. The CDR3 DNA sequence: TGCGCCAGCAGCTTGGAATGGCTAGCGGGGAAACAAGAGACCCAGTACTTC. Encoded protein: CASSLEWLAGKQETQYF.

The chain is built from TRBV3-1 and TRBJ1-2, with D tentatively TRBD1 (6 bases). This CDR3 is 15 amino acids long. V was cut by 7 bases and J by 8 bases, with 23 bases left in between. The germline V gene encodes CDR1 LGHDT and CDR2 YNNKEL (reference sequence). CDR3 in DNA: TGTGCCAGCACTCCCTACGGGGGGCAGGGATCCGGCTACACCTTC. Its protein is CASTPYGGQGSGYTF.

The rearrangement links TRBV28 to TRBJ2-3, with D perhaps TRBD1 (6 bases). The CDR3 spans 17 residues. V lost 1 base and J 1 base, leaving 15 bases between the germline ends. Germline values: CDR1 MDHEN, CDR2 SYDVKM. CDR3 sequence: CASSLSRTVVGTDTQYF. CDR3 bases: TGTGCCAGCAGTTTATCCAGGACAGTCGTGGGCACAGATACGCAGTATTTT.

The rearrangement joins TRBV4-1 to TRBJ1-2, with a weak D call TRBD1 (5 bases). The CDR3 contains 15 residues. CDR1 is MGHRA and CDR2 is YSYEKL in the germline V gene. Trimming stripped 1 base from V and 4 bases from J, with 13 bases between. The CDR3 loop is CASSQGIGHLYGYTF. The CDR3 DNA is TGCGCCAGCAGCCAAGGGATTGGACACCTCTATGGCTACACCTTC.

This clonotype was detected a few times. This sequence joins TRBV29-1 and TRBJ2-7; D may correspond to TRBD1 or TRBD2 (6 bases each). CDR3 size: 14 residues. CDR1 and CDR2 (germline): SQVTM, ANQGSEA. Trimming removed 7 bases from V and 1 base from J, with 17 bases in between. The DNA for the CDR3 is TGCAGCGCCCGGCTGGGGGGCAGGTCCTACGAGCAGTACTTC. Protein: CSARLGGRSYEQYF.

This sequence joins TRBV7-9 and TRBJ2-5; 10 bases are shared with TRBD2. Germline loops: CDR1 SEHNR, CDR2 FQNEAQ (reference sequence). The CDR3 runs 16 residues. Trimming removed 5 bases from V and 4 bases from J; junction bases left unmatched: 10. The CDR3 is CASSPAGSGGPETQYF. In DNA, the CDR3 is TGTGCCAGCAGCCCGGCGGGTAGCGGGGGGCCAGAGACCCAGTACTTC.

The rearrangement joins TRBV29-1 to TRBJ2-5; a possible D gene is TRBD2 (7 bases). Trimming shortened V by 3 bases and J by 5 bases, and 13 bases separated the two germline ends. The CDR3 has 13 amino acids. CDR1 SQVTM and CDR2 ANQGSEA come from the germline V gene. The CDR3 reads CSVDSGGLETQYF. CDR3 nucleotides: TGCAGCGTTGACTCGGGGGGCCTGGAGACCCAGTACTTC.